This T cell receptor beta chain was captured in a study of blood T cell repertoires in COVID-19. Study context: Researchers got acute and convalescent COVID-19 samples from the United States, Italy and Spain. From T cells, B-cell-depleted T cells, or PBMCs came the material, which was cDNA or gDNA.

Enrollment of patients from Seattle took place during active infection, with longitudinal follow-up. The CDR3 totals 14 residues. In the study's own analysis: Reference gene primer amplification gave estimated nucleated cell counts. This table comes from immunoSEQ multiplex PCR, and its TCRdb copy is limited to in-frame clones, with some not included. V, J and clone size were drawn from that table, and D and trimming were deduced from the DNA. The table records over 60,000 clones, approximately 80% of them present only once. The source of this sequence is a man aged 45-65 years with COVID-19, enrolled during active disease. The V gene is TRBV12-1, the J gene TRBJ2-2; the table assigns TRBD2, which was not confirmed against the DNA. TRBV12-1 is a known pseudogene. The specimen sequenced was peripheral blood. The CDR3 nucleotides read TGTGCCAGCAGCTCGACTCGGGTGCCCGGGGAGCTGTTTTTT. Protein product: CASSSTRVPGELFF.